This entry lists 28 T cell receptor beta chains sequenced from one sample in a study of T cell changes during pregnancy in multiple sclerosis. Assay: immunoSEQ multiplex PCR; the TCRdb copy retains only in-frame clones and omits some. The table records about 26,000 clones, roughly 89% of them present only once. The source material was CD8+ T cells from peripheral blood mononuclear cells, sampled in the second trimester of pregnancy. The receptors shown here come from a female donor with multiple sclerosis, enrolled in a pregnancy study.

This clone was recorded at least ten times. The rearrangement uses TRBV28 and TRBJ2-2, with D perhaps TRBD2 (7 bases). Trimming took 6 bases from V and 6 from J, leaving 11 bases between them. The CDR3 is 13 residues long. Germline assignment: CDR1 MDHEN and CDR2 SYDVKM. The CDR3 loop reads CASRGGGAGELFF. The CDR3 DNA reads TGTGCCAGCAGGGGAGGGGGTGCCGGGGAGCTGTTTTTT. Full variable domain (rest looked up from reference TRBV28 and TRBJ2-2): DVKVTQSSRYLVKRTGEKVFLECVQDMDHENMFWYRQDPGLGLRLIYFSYDVKMKEKGDIPEGYSVSREKKERFSLILESASTNQTSMYLCASRGGGAGELFFGEGSRLTVL.

This clone was seen a handful of times. The V call is TRBV19, the J call TRBJ2-7; 7 bases map to TRBD2. There are 13 residues in the CDR3. The ends lost 8 bases at V and 2 bases at J; junction bases unmatched: 6. Looked up from germline, CDR1 is LNHDA and CDR2 is SQIVND (reference sequence). The chain's CDR3 is CASRAGQAYEQYF. CDR3 nucleotide sequence: TGTGCCAGTCGAGCGGGGCAGGCCTACGAGCAGTACTTC.

The rearrangement uses TRBV30 and TRBJ1-4; unclear D gene. Germline V gene lookup returns CDR1 GTSNPN and CDR2 SVGIG (reference sequence). The V end was cut by 0 bases, the J end by 5 bases, with 4 bases between. The CDR3 is 12 amino acids. The CDR3 spells CAWSVRNEKLFF. The CDR3 bases are TGTGCCTGGAGTGTACGGAATGAAAAACTGTTTTTT.

This clone was found once. This chain uses TRBV7-2 with TRBJ1-3, with D possibly TRBD1 on 6 matching bases. CDR3 length equals 15 residues. The V gene's germline CDR1 is SGHTA and CDR2 FQGNSA. Trimming shortened V by 6 bases and J by 7 bases, and 19 bases separated the two germline ends. This CDR3 is CASSSGEGVWNTIYF. CDR3 nucleotides: TGTGCCAGCAGTTCAGGGGAAGGGGTGTGGAACACCATATATTTT.

This sequence joins TRBV18 and TRBJ1-4, with TRBD1 identical over 9 bases. The CDR3 consists of 15 residues. J gave up 5 bases and V 6 bases, and 7 bases lay outside the gene matches. Germline CDR1 is KGHSH and CDR2 is LQKENI. CDR3 region: CASSETGGMNEKLFF. CDR3 DNA sequence: TGTGCCAGCTCGGAGACAGGGGGGATGAATGAAAAACTGTTTTTT. The full variable domain, completed using reference TRBV18 and TRBJ1-4, is NAGVMQNPRHLVRRRGQEARLRCSPMKGHSHVYWYRQLPEEGLKFMVYLQKENIIDESGMPKERFSAEFPKEGPSILRIQQVVRGDSAAYFCASSETGGMNEKLFFGSGTQLSVL.

This chain uses TRBV5-1 with TRBJ1-5, with TRBD1 identical over 7 bases. CDR3 length equals 15 residues. Germline V CDR1 and CDR2: SGHRS, YFSETQ. The ends lost 4 bases at V and 0 bases at J; junction bases unmatched: 4. CDR3 protein: CASSAQGISNQPQHF. CDR3 in DNA: TGCGCCAGCAGCGCACAGGGGATTAGCAATCAGCCCCAGCATTTT.

The chain couples TRBV6-1 to TRBJ2-4; TRBD2 might be the D (5 bases). Germline V gene data show CDR1 as MNHNS and CDR2 as SASEGT. Trimming removed 5 bases from V and 9 bases from J, with 14 bases in between. This CDR3 contains 13 residues. The CDR3 nucleotides are TGTGCCAGCAGTCCTGAAACCCGGGGCATTCAGTACTTC. Amino acid sequence: CASSPETRGIQYF.

This chain joins TRBV27 and TRBJ2-1, with 9 bases that match TRBD2. Per the germline V gene, CDR1 is MNHEY and CDR2 is SMNVEV (reference sequence). V was pared by 5 bases and J by 3 bases, with 2 bases of the junction left unmatched. This CDR3 region has 14 residues. CDR3 sequence (DNA): TGTGCCAGCAGTAGGACTAGCGACTACAATGAGCAGTTCTTC. Amino acid sequence: CASSRTSDYNEQFF.

This chain connects TRBV7-9 to TRBJ2-1, with TRBD2 matching over 7 bases. Unmatched junction bases numbered 5, after V lost 2 bases and J lost 7 bases. Germline V lookup: CDR1 SEHNR, CDR2 FQNEAQ (reference sequence). This CDR3 has 14 amino acids. The CDR3 reads CASSLSGMTNEQFF. The CDR3, as DNA: TGTGCCAGCAGCTTAAGCGGGATGACGAATGAGCAGTTCTTC.

V is TRBV29-1 and J is TRBJ2-3, with D possibly TRBD1 on 6 matching bases. Trimming shortened V by 7 bases and J by 2 bases, and 13 bases separated the two germline ends. The CDR3 covers 13 residues. CDR1 is SQVTM and CDR2 is ANQGSEA in the germline V gene. CDR3 DNA sequence: TGCAGCGGAGAAGGACAGCTCACAGATACGCAGTATTTT. Translation gives CSGEGQLTDTQYF.

The V and J genes are TRBV11-2 and TRBJ2-7; D perhaps matches TRBD2 (5 bases). Germline CDR1 SGHAT, CDR2 FQNNGV. V was shortened by 4 bases and J by 0 bases, with 13 bases between the two germline ends. The CDR3 is 15 amino acids. Here the CDR3 reads CASSYHTGLSYEQYF. The CDR3 bases are TGTGCCAGCAGCTACCACACCGGACTCTCCTACGAGCAGTACTTC. Complete variable domain (other parts from reference TRBV11-2 and TRBJ2-7): EAGVAQSPRYKIIEKRQSVAFWCNPISGHATLYWYQQILGQGPKLLIQFQNNGVVDDSQLPKDRFSAERLKGVDSTLKIQPAKLEDSAVYLCASSYHTGLSYEQYFGPGTRLTVT.

The rearrangement uses TRBV2 and TRBJ2-3, with TRBD2 identical over 11 bases. The germline V gene has CDR1 SNHLY and CDR2 FYNNEI. The V segment lost 3 bases and the J segment 2 bases; nucleotides outside the gene matches: 4. This CDR3 is 16 amino acids long. CDR3 region: CASSDLAGGSTDTQYF. CDR3 in DNA: TGTGCCAGCAGTGATCTAGCGGGAGGATCCACAGATACGCAGTATTTT. The whole variable domain, filled in from reference TRBV2 and TRBJ2-3, reads EPEVTQTPSHQVTQMGQEVILRCVPISNHLYFYWYRQILGQKVEFLVSFYNNEISEKSEIFDDQFSVERPDGSNFTLKIRSTKLEDSAMYFCASSDLAGGSTDTQYFGPGTRLTVL.

The CDR3 region is CASLGLAGGPPYNEQFF. The CDR3 bases are TGTGCCAGCCTGGGACTAGCGGGAGGGCCCCCCTACAATGAGCAGTTCTTC. V and J are TRBV28 and TRBJ2-1; 16 bases match TRBD2. After removal of 8 bases from V and 2 bases from J, the junction contained 6 bases not matched to a gene. This CDR3 is 17 amino acids long. Germline CDR1 MDHEN, CDR2 SYDVKM.

This chain joins TRBV19 and TRBJ1-4, with D perhaps TRBD1 (6 bases). Trimming took off 5 bases at V and 8 bases at J, with 18 bases between the two ends. Germline loops: CDR1 LNHDA, CDR2 SQIVND (reference sequence). The CDR3 covers 15 residues. CDR3 residues: CASSPQGGSREKLFF. CDR3 nucleotide sequence: TGTGCCAGTAGTCCACAGGGTGGTTCAAGGGAAAAACTGTTTTTT.

The chain links TRBV29-1 to TRBJ2-3; TRBD2 matches at 15 bases. The CDR3 length is 18 residues. Germline values: CDR1 SQVTM, CDR2 ANQGSEA. The V segment lost 3 bases and the J segment 2 bases; nucleotides outside the gene matches: 9. The CDR3 reads CSVDVGGLAGGPTDTQYF. CDR3 sequence (DNA): TGCAGCGTTGACGTCGGGGGACTAGCGGGAGGACCCACAGATACGCAGTATTTT.

This clone was seen just once. The chain recombines TRBV5-5 with TRBJ1-5, with D perhaps matching TRBD1 (6 bases). Per germline, CDR1 SGHKS and CDR2 YYEKEE (reference sequence). The V end was cut by 0 bases, the J end by 0 bases, with 7 bases between. This CDR3 spans 15 amino acids. Written as DNA, the CDR3 is TGTGCCAGCAGCTTGGCGGACAGTAGCAATCAGCCCCAGCATTTT. This codes for CASSLADSSNQPQHF.

The chain recombines TRBV5-1 with TRBJ2-1, with D possibly being TRBD2 (6 bases). Trimming removed 6 bases from V and 5 bases from J, with 18 bases in between. CDR1 is SGHRS and CDR2 is YFSETQ in the germline V gene. This CDR3 has 15 residues. This chain's CDR3 is CASTSGEAANNEQFF. DNA of the CDR3: TGCGCCAGCACCTCGGGGGAGGCAGCTAACAATGAGCAGTTCTTC.

V is TRBV7-9 and J is TRBJ2-1; 10 bases line up with TRBD1. Unmatched junction bases numbered 3, after V lost 1 base and J lost 3 bases. Per the germline V gene, CDR1 is SEHNR and CDR2 is FQNEAQ (reference sequence). CDR3 length equals 16 residues. CDR3 loop: CASSLGGTGDYNEQFF. The CDR3 region has the DNA TGTGCCAGCAGCTTAGGGGGGACAGGGGACTACAATGAGCAGTTCTTC.

The genes are TRBV7-3 and TRBJ2-1; 7 bases match TRBD2. Germline trimming cut 2 bases from V and 6 bases from J; bases unmatched to any gene: 7. Germline CDR1 reads SGHTA; CDR2 reads FQGTGA. This CDR3 has 15 residues. CDR3 amino acids: CASSLLGGGSNEQFF. The CDR3 bases are TGTGCCAGCAGCTTATTGGGAGGCGGGAGCAATGAGCAGTTCTTC.

In nucleotides, the CDR3 is TGTGCCAGCAGGGAGTTAATCGGGACAGGGAGATTTGAGAGGGGGTACGAGCAGTACTTC. This encodes CASRELIGTGRFERGYEQYF. The chain couples TRBV28 to TRBJ2-7, with TRBD1 identical over 9 bases. Germline loops: CDR1 MDHEN, CDR2 SYDVKM. The J segment lost 4 bases and the V segment lost 6 bases, leaving 25 bases of the junction unmatched. This CDR3 has 20 amino acids.

The V gene is TRBV10-3, the J gene TRBJ2-1; the match to TRBD1 covers 8 bases. CDR1 and CDR2 from the germline V gene are ENHRY and SYGVKD. The CDR3 is 17 amino acids. V was clipped by 6 bases and J by 5 bases; unmatched bases: 15. CDR3 sequence (DNA): TGTGCCATCAGAGGGGCTGCAGGGGGCGTCCAGAACAATGAGCAGTTCTTC. Its protein product is CAIRGAAGGVQNNEQFF.

This chain joins TRBV14 and TRBJ2-2; TRBD2 matches 7 bases. The V and J ends lost 4 bases and 6 bases, in that order; junction bases with no gene match: 2. Germline assignment: CDR1 SGHDN and CDR2 FVKESK. This CDR3 has 13 residues. The DNA of the CDR3 is TGTGCCAGCAGCCGGGACTACCCCGGGGAGCTGTTTTTT. Translated, it gives CASSRDYPGELFF.

The chain joins TRBV19 to TRBJ2-1, with 7 bases lining up with TRBD2. Germline V gene lookup returns CDR1 LNHDA and CDR2 SQIVND (reference sequence). With V trimmed by 0 bases and J by 0 bases, 5 bases remained unmatched. CDR3 length: 17 residues. CDR3 sequence (DNA): TGTGCCAGTAGTATAGATCGGGAGGCCGGCTCCTACAATGAGCAGTTCTTC. It encodes CASSIDREAGSYNEQFF.

The V call is TRBV28, the J call TRBJ2-5; 12 positions match TRBD2. The CDR3 sequence is 15 residues long. Germline V lookup: CDR1 MDHEN, CDR2 SYDVKM. Germline trimming cut 5 bases from V and 4 bases from J; bases unmatched to any gene: 5. The CDR3 sequence: CASSAQGLAGETQYF. The CDR3, as DNA: TGTGCCAGCAGTGCCCAGGGACTAGCGGGAGAGACCCAGTACTTC.

Within the sample, this clone is medium-sized. The genes are TRBV5-4 and TRBJ2-1; 9 bases map to TRBD2. This CDR3 region has 14 residues. V lost 1 base to trimming and J lost 4 bases; unmatched junction nucleotides: 0. Per the germline V gene, CDR1 is SGHNT and CDR2 is YYREEE (reference sequence). CDR3 nucleotide sequence: TGTGCCAGCAGCTTGCTAGCGGGGTACAATGAGCAGTTCTTC. Protein: CASSLLAGYNEQFF.

This clone was picked up one time. J is TRBJ2-5 and V is TRBV2; D is possibly TRBD1 (5 bases). This CDR3 spans 16 amino acids. Germline V gene lookup returns CDR1 SNHLY and CDR2 FYNNEI. Trimming took 4 bases from V and 5 from J, leaving 20 bases between them. CDR3 nucleotide sequence: TGTGCCAGCAGTGTCCGTGTACCCCGACAGAGGGAGACCCAGTACTTC. Residues: CASSVRVPRQRETQYF.

This clone was recorded only once. V usage is TRBV5-6 and J usage is TRBJ2-7, with D possibly TRBD1 on 6 matching bases. Per the germline V gene, CDR1 is SGHDT and CDR2 is YYEEEE. The CDR3 runs to 18 residues. V lost 0 bases and J lost 0, with 19 bases in between. CDR3 nucleotides: TGTGCCAGCAGCTTGGAGCCCGCCGGGACACAAAGCTCCTACGAGCAGTACTTC. Its translation is CASSLEPAGTQSSYEQYF. The full variable domain, completed using reference TRBV5-6 and TRBJ2-7, is DAGVTQSPTHLIKTRGQQVTLRCSPKSGHDTVSWYQQALGQGPQFIFQYYEEEERQRGNFPDRFSGHQFPNYSSELNVNALLLGDSALYLCASSLEPAGTQSSYEQYFGPGTRLTVT.

The chain carries TRBV27 and TRBJ1-5; D is perhaps TRBD1 (5 bases). This CDR3 has 15 residues. Between the trimmed V and J ends, which lost 8 bases and 4 bases, there was a span of 18 bases. Germline CDR1 MNHEY, CDR2 SMNVEV (reference sequence). DNA for the CDR3: TGTGCCAGCCGCCCCTCGGGGGGGTCAAATCAGCCCCAGCATTTT. Translated, it gives CASRPSGGSNQPQHF.